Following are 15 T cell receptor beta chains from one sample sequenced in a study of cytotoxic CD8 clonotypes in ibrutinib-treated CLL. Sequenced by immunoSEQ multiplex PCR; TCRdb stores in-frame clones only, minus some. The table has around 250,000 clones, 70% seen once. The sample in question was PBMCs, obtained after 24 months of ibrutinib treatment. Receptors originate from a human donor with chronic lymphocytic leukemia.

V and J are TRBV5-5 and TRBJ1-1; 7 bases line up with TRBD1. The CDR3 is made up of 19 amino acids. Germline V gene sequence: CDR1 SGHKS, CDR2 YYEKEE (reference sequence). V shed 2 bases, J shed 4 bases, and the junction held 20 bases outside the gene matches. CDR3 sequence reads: CASSFGGPTTGLIGTEAFF. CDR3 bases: TGTGCCAGCAGCTTTGGGGGACCAACGACAGGGCTAATCGGCACTGAAGCTTTCTTT. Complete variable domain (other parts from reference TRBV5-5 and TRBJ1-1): DAGVTQSPTHLIKTRGQQVTLRCSPISGHKSVSWYQQVLGQGPQFIFQYYEKEERGRGNFPDRFSARQFPNYSSELNVNALLLGDSALYLCASSFGGPTTGLIGTEAFFGQGTRLTVV.

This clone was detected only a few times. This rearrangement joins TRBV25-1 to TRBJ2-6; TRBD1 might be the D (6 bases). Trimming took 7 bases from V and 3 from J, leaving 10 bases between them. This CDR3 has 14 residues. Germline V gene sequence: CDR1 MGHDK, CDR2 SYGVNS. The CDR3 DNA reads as TGTGCCAGCAACCAGGGGAGTGGGGCCAACGTCCTGACTTTC. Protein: CASNQGSGANVLTF.

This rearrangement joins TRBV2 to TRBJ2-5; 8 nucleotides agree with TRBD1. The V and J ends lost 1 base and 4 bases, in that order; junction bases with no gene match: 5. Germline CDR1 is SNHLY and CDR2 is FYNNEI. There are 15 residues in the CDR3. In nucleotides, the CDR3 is TGTGCCAGCAGTGAAGTTCAGGGGGCGCGAGAGACCCAGTACTTC. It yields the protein CASSEVQGARETQYF.

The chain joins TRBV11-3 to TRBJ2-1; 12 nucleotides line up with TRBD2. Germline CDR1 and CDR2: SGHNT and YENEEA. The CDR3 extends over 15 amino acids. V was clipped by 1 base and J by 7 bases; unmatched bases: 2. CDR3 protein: CASSLGLAGENEQFF. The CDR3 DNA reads TGTGCCAGCAGCTTAGGACTAGCGGGAGAGAATGAGCAGTTCTTC.

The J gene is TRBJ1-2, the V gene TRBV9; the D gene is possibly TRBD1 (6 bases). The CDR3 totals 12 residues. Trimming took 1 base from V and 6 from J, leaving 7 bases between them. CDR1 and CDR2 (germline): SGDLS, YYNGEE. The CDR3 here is CASSVTGNGYTF. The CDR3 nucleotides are TGTGCCAGCAGCGTAACAGGGAATGGCTACACCTTC.

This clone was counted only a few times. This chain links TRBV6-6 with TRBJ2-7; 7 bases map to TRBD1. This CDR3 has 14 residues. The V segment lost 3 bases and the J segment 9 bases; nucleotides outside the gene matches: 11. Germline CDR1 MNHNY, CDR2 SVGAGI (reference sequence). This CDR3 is CASSYSASRQGQYF. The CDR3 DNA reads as TGTGCCAGCAGTTATAGCGCATCGAGACAGGGGCAGTACTTC.

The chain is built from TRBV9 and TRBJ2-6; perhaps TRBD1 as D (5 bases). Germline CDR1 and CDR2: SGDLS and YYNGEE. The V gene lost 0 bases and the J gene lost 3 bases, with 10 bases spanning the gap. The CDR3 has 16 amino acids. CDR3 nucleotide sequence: TGTGCCAGCAGCGTAGTTGCAGGGTATGGGGCCAACGTCCTGACTTTC. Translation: CASSVVAGYGANVLTF.

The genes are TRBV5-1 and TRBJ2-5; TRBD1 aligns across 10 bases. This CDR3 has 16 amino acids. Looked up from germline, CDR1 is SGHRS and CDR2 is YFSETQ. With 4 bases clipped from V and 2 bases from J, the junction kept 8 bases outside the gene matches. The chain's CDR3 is CASSVAGDRGQETQYF. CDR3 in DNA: TGCGCCAGCAGCGTCGCCGGGGACAGGGGACAAGAGACCCAGTACTTC.

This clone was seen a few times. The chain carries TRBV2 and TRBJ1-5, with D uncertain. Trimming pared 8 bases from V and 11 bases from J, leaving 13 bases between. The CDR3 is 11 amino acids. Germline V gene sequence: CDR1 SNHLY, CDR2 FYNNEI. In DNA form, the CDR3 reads TGTGCCAGCCATTCAGGACTGGCCCAGCATTTT. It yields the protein CASHSGLAQHF.

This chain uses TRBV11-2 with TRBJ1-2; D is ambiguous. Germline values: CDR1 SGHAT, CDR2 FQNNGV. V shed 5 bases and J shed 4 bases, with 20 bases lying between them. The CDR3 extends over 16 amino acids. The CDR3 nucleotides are TGTGCCAGCAGCCCCAGAAGGCTAGCGGGTACCTATGGCTACACCTTC. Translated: CASSPRRLAGTYGYTF.

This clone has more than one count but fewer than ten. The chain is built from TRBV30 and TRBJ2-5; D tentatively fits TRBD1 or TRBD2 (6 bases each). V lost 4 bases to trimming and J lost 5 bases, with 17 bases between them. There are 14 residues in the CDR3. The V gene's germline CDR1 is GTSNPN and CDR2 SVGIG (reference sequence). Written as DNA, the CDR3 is TGTGCCTGGAATACGGGGGCTGACGGGGAGACCCAGTACTTC. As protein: CAWNTGADGETQYF.

The CDR3 reads CASSRGQGDEKLFF. As DNA, the CDR3 is TGTGCCAGCAGCCGGGGACAGGGCGATGAAAAACTGTTTTTT. The rearrangement uses TRBV5-6 and TRBJ1-4; 9 bases align to TRBD1. The CDR3 has 14 residues. The germline V gene has CDR1 SGHDT and CDR2 YYEEEE. With V trimmed by 4 bases and J by 6 bases, 4 bases remained unmatched.

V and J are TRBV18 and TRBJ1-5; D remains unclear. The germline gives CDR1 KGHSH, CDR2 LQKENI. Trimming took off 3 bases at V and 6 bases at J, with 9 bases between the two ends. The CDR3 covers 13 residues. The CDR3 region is CASSPEYSQPQHF. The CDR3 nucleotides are TGTGCCAGCTCACCTGAATATTCTCAGCCCCAGCATTTT.

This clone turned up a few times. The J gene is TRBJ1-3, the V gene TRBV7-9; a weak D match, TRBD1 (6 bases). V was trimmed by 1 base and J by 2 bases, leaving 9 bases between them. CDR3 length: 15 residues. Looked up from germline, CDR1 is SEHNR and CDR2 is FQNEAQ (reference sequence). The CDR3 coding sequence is TGTGCCAGCAGCTTAGGGAGACAGGCTGGAAACACCATATATTTT. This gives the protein CASSLGRQAGNTIYF. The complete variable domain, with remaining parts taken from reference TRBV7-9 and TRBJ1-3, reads DTGVSQNPRHKITKRGQNVTFRCDPISEHNRLYWYRQTLGQGPEFLTYFQNEAQLEKSRLLSDRFSAERPKGSFSTLEIQRTEQGDSAMYLCASSLGRQAGNTIYFGEGSWLTVV.

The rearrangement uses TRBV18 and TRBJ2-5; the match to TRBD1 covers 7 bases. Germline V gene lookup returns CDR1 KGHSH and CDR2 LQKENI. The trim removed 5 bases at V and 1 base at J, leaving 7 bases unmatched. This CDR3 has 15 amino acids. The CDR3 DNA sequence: TGTGCCAGCTCAGCACAGGGGTACGTCCAAGAGACCCAGTACTTC. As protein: CASSAQGYVQETQYF.